The source of this T cell receptor beta chain is a study of T cell responses to AZD1222 COVID-19 vaccine. With respect to this clone: As yet, its antigen is unknown.

V was pared by 2 bases and J by 1 base, with 8 bases between. There are 14 residues in the CDR3. CDR1 and CDR2 from the germline V gene are SGHNT and YYREEE (reference sequence). Broader study findings: Clonal diversity was possibly underestimated; the donors were predominantly white British and more often female. Spike-specific TCR breadth and depth rose after two AZD1222 doses.

Clones were sequenced by immunoSEQ multiplex PCR, and TCRdb holds only the in-frame ones, with some missing. The sample lists 100,000 to 150,000 clones, approximately 91% occurring once. V is TRBV5-4 and J is TRBJ2-3, with D hard to call. The sequencing used peripheral blood, collected on day 0 of AZD1222 vaccination. This sequence was found in an adult in good health. The CDR3 loop reads CASSLTDRTDTQYF. CDR3 bases: TGTGCCAGCAGCTTAACGGATCGCACAGATACGCAGTATTTT.